A selection of T cell receptor beta chains follows, all from one sample in a study of blood T cell repertoires in COVID-19. The data were produced by immunoSEQ multiplex PCR, yet TCRdb's version contains in-frame clones alone and is incomplete. The data show around 90,000 clones, around 92% seen once. The material sequenced was peripheral blood. These receptors all stem from an older woman with active COVID-19. The CDR3 runs from the conserved cysteine through the conserved F or W. Each record gives: J gene, D gene, V gene, clone size, CDR3 DNA, CDR3 protein. D genes are given only for firm matches. Only some rows state a clone size, as once, few, many or a class for expanded clones.

TRBJ2-5,TRBD2,TRBV30,NA,TGTGCCTGGAGTCGCGGGGGGGCCGCAGAGACCCAGTACTTC,CAWSRGGAAETQYF
TRBJ2-3,TRBD2,TRBV6-5,once,TGTGCCAGCAGGGATAGCGGGGGATCAAATACGCAGTATTTT,CASRDSGGSNTQYF
TRBJ1-5,NA,TRBV18,NA,TGTGCCAGCTCCCTGCGACAGAACAATCAGCCCCAGCATTTT,CASSLRQNNQPQHF
TRBJ2-1,TRBD2,TRBV28,NA,TGTGCCAGCAGTTTCATTCCGCCGGGACTAGGTATAAGCTCCTACAATGAGCAGTTCTTC,CASSFIPPGLGISSYNEQFF
TRBJ1-5,NA,TRBV12-3/TRBV12-4,NA,TGTGCCAGCAGTCCGGCAGGTAATCAGCCCCAGCATTTT,CASSPAGNQPQHF
TRBJ1-5,TRBD1,TRBV28,NA,TGTGCCAGCAGCCTGACGACAGGGGGTTTAAGCAATCAGCCCCAGCATTTT,CASSLTTGGLSNQPQHF
TRBJ1-1,TRBD1,TRBV5-4,NA,TGTGCCAGCAGCTCACCACAGGGGGAGGGCACTGAAGCTTTCTTT,CASSSPQGEGTEAFF
TRBJ2-5,TRBD2,TRBV18,NA,TGTGCCAGCTCACCACCTACTAGCGGGACAAAAGGGGAGACCCAGTACTTC,CASSPPTSGTKGETQYF
TRBJ1-3,NA,TRBV19,NA,NA,CASSILASSGNTIYF
TRBJ1-1,TRBD1,TRBV5-1,NA,TGCGCCAGCAGCTTGGGGTCAGGGGGCGATGAAGCTTTCTTT,CASSLGSGGDEAFF
TRBJ2-3,NA,TRBV30,NA,TGTGCCTGGAGTGTAGCTAGTCAAGATACGCAGTATTTT,CAWSVASQDTQYF
TRBJ1-6,NA,TRBV9,NA,TGTGCCAGCAGCCTCGTAGCAGAAAGTTCACCCCTCCACTTT,CASSLVAESSPLHF
TRBJ1-1,TRBD1,TRBV18,NA,TGTGCCAGCTCACGCCTTACAGGGGGCGGCACTGAAGCTTTCTTT,CASSRLTGGGTEAFF
TRBJ2-7,TRBD2,TRBV28,NA,TGTACCTCAAGCCTTGGCAGCGGGGGCTCCTACGAGCAGTACTTC,CTSSLGSGGSYEQYF
TRBJ1-2,TRBD1,TRBV4-2,few,TGTGCCAGCAGCCAAGAACAGGGGGCCGGCTATGGCTACACCTTC,CASSQEQGAGYGYTF
TRBJ1-1,NA,TRBV19,NA,TGTGCCAGTAGTACCCGGGACACTGAAGCTTTCTTT,CASSTRDTEAFF
TRBJ2-3,NA,TRBV6-5,NA,TGTGCCAGCAGTACCCGACAGTTCTCCGATACGCAGTATTTT,CASSTRQFSDTQYF
TRBJ2-7,TRBD2,TRBV28,once,TGTGCCAGCGGGAGGACTAGCGGGGCCTACGAGCAGTACTTC,CASGRTSGAYEQYF
TRBJ1-4,NA,TRBV11-2,NA,TGTGCCAGCAGCTTAGTCCGCGGGGGGGAAAAACTGTTTTTT,CASSLVRGGEKLFF
TRBJ1-1,NA,TRBV20-1,NA,TGCAGTGCTATCCGGCAGGGGAAAGCTTTCTTT,CSAIRQGKAFF
TRBJ2-7,TRBD1,TRBV7-9,NA,TGTGCCAGCAGCTTCGAAACAGGGGTTGGTATTGGCGAGCAGTACTTC,CASSFETGVGIGEQYF
TRBJ1-1,TRBD1,TRBV6-5,NA,TGTGCCAGCAGATCAAACAGGGGGGGCACTGAAGCTTTCTTT,CASRSNRGGTEAFF
TRBJ2-1,TRBD1,TRBV5-1,NA,TGCGCCAGCAGCTCGGGGACAGGGAACAATGAGCAGTTCTTC,CASSSGTGNNEQFF
TRBJ1-2,NA,TRBV5-4,NA,TGTGCCAGCAGCTTAGGAACAGGGCCCGCCACTAACTATGGCTACACCTTC,CASSLGTGPATNYGYTF
TRBJ2-1,TRBD2,TRBV3-1/TRBV3-2,NA,TGTGCCAGCAGCCATCACCCCGGGACTAGTATCACCTATGAGCAGTTCTTC,CASSHHPGTSITYEQFF
TRBJ2-2,TRBD2,TRBV12-5,NA,TGTGCTAGTGGTCGAGTGACTAGCGGGGGGGCGAACACCGGGGAGCTGTTTTTT,CASGRVTSGGANTGELFF
TRBJ2-7,TRBD1,TRBV24-1,NA,TGTGCCACCAGTGATAGCAGGACAGGGGGCGGGGACGAGCAGTACTTC,CATSDSRTGGGDEQYF
TRBJ2-5,TRBD2,TRBV28,NA,TGTGCCAGCCGCGTGGGGGGGGAAGAGACCCAGTACTTC,CASRVGGEETQYF
TRBJ2-3,TRBD2,TRBV5-6,once,TGTGCCAGCAGCCCCTCGAGCCGGCGGGAGGGCGTAGATACGCAGTATTTT,CASSPSSRREGVDTQYF
TRBJ1-2,NA,TRBV3-1/TRBV3-2,NA,TGTGCCAGCAGCCAAGCAGTCTATGGCTACACCTTC,CASSQAVYGYTF
TRBJ1-4,TRBD1,TRBV2,NA,TGTGCCGGAGAAAGAGACAGGGGAAGTGAAAAACTGTTTTTT,CAGERDRGSEKLFF